Below are 14 T cell receptor beta chains sequenced from a single sample in a study of a mutant IDH1 vaccine in newly diagnosed glioma. Time point here: week 11, during vaccination. Each dose of the vaccine consisted of 300 ug of mutant IDH1 20-mer peptide, with topical imiquimod. No antigen has been identified for these receptors. TCRdb keeps only in-frame clones here, not all; method: immunoSEQ multiplex PCR. The sample comprises tens of thousands of clones, approximately 84% of which are singletons, and about 9% rests with the top ten. The sample here was PBMCs, taken from a glioma patient whose treatment included an IDH1 peptide vaccine. These receptors were obtained from a woman between 45 and 60 years old with glioma.

The genes are TRBV4-3 and TRBJ1-2; 10 positions agree with TRBD1. The CDR3 extends over 15 amino acids. The germline V gene encodes CDR1 LGHNA and CDR2 YSLEER. V dropped 0 bases and J dropped 7; count of bases not matched to a gene: 5. In DNA, the CDR3 is TGCGCCAGCAGCCAAGATCTTGGGACAGGGGTTGGCTACACCTTC. This gives the protein CASSQDLGTGVGYTF.

The genes are TRBV27 and TRBJ1-1; D is perhaps TRBD1 (5 bases). This CDR3 has 14 residues. V was cut by 4 bases and J by 4 bases, with 13 bases left in between. Germline assignment: CDR1 MNHEY and CDR2 SMNVEV (reference sequence). CDR3 amino acids: CASSSPMGRTEAFF. CDR3 in DNA: TGTGCCAGCAGTTCCCCAATGGGGCGCACTGAAGCTTTCTTT.

The J gene is TRBJ2-3, the V gene TRBV6-4; TRBD2 is a possible D gene (7 bases). CDR1 MRHNA and CDR2 SNTAGT come from the germline V gene. The CDR3 contains 14 residues. V gave up 0 bases and J gave up 4 bases, with 8 bases separating them. In DNA, the CDR3 is TGTGCCAGCAGTGACTCGGGGGGGCCAGATACGCAGTATTTT. This codes for CASSDSGGPDTQYF.

The rearrangement uses TRBV10-2 and TRBJ1-2; D is unresolved. Germline V CDR1 and CDR2: WSHSY, SAAADI. Trimming removed 1 base at V and 4 bases at J, with 4 bases between. This CDR3 region has 12 residues. The CDR3 loop is CASSEWGYGYTF. Written as DNA, the CDR3 is TGCGCCAGCAGTGAGTGGGGCTATGGCTACACCTTC.

The chain uses TRBV5-6 and TRBJ1-2; D unclear. The germline V gene encodes CDR1 SGHDT and CDR2 YYEEEE. Deletions cut 4 bases from V and 3 bases from J, with 16 bases between. The CDR3 consists of 15 residues. CDR3 nucleotide sequence: TGTGCCAGCAGCCGGGCGGGCCGGGGTGACTATGGCTACACCTTC. Its protein is CASSRAGRGDYGYTF.

The chain recombines TRBV5-6 with TRBJ2-3; possible D gene TRBD1, 6 bases. The CDR3 consists of 15 residues. Germline values: CDR1 SGHDT, CDR2 YYEEEE. Trimming removed 2 bases at V and 1 base at J, with 11 bases between. CDR3 DNA sequence: TGTGCCAGCAGCTTCGACAGGATAGGCACAGATACGCAGTATTTT. Translation: CASSFDRIGTDTQYF.

J is TRBJ2-7 and V is TRBV5-4; D is perhaps TRBD1 or TRBD2 (5 bases each). V gave up 0 bases and J gave up 6 bases, with 13 bases separating them. CDR1 is SGHNT and CDR2 is YYREEE in the germline V gene (reference sequence). The CDR3 is made up of 14 amino acids. The CDR3 DNA is TGTGCCAGCAGCTTGGACGGGGCTCTCTCCGAGCAGTACTTC. Translated, it gives CASSLDGALSEQYF.

This clone was recorded only once. V usage is TRBV18 and J usage is TRBJ1-3; tentatively, D is TRBD1 (5 bases). Per the germline V gene, CDR1 is KGHSH and CDR2 is LQKENI. Trimming took off 3 bases at V and 2 bases at J, with 14 bases between the two ends. The CDR3 has 16 residues. The CDR3 sequence: CASSPPGDAAGNTIYF. DNA of the CDR3: TGTGCCAGCTCACCCCCTGGGGACGCTGCTGGAAACACCATATATTTT. The variable domain in full, with the rest retrieved from reference TRBV18 and TRBJ1-3, is NAGVMQNPRHLVRRRGQEARLRCSPMKGHSHVYWYRQLPEEGLKFMVYLQKENIIDESGMPKERFSAEFPKEGPSILRIQQVVRGDSAAYFCASSPPGDAAGNTIYFGEGSWLTVV.

The gene calls are TRBV7-9 and TRBJ1-1, with D maybe TRBD1 (5 bases). Per germline, CDR1 SEHNR and CDR2 FQNEAQ (reference sequence). V lost 0 bases and J 2 bases, leaving 10 bases between the germline ends. The CDR3 length is 15 residues. The CDR3 reads CASSLARDGNTEAFF. The DNA for the CDR3 is TGTGCCAGCAGCTTAGCGCGGGACGGAAACACTGAAGCTTTCTTT.

The genes are TRBV19 and TRBJ1-2; TRBD1 aligns across 11 bases. CDR3 length: 18 amino acids. The V and J ends lost 3 bases and 0 bases, in that order; junction bases with no gene match: 9. Germline CDR1 LNHDA, CDR2 SQIVND (reference sequence). CDR3 DNA: TGTGCCAGTAGTATCTCCCTTGGACAGGGGGCCCCTAACTATGGCTACACCTTC. This codes for CASSISLGQGAPNYGYTF.

This clone was observed a few times. This chain uses TRBV10-2 with TRBJ2-7, with TRBD2 matching 16 bases. The ends lost 8 bases at V and 9 bases at J; junction bases unmatched: 10. Germline assignment: CDR1 WSHSY and CDR2 SAAADI. The CDR3 consists of 15 residues. The CDR3 is CASAAGTSGGAGQYF. CDR3 nucleotide sequence: TGCGCCAGCGCCGCCGGGACTAGCGGGGGGGCAGGGCAGTACTTC.

This chain uses TRBV6-5 with TRBJ1-2, with 7 bases matching TRBD1. This CDR3 has 14 residues. Germline values: CDR1 MNHEY, CDR2 SVGAGI. After removal of 2 bases from V and 2 bases from J, the junction contained 2 bases not matched to a gene. CDR3 bases: TGTGCCAGCAGTTACGACAGGGCCAACTATGGCTACACCTTC. This translates into CASSYDRANYGYTF.

This chain joins TRBV10-1 and TRBJ1-6; D gene uncertain. The CDR3 length is 13 residues. Deletions cut 2 bases from V and 10 bases from J, with 9 bases between. CDR1 is WNHNN, CDR2 SYGVQD, per germline (reference sequence). The CDR3 DNA is TGCGCCAGCAGTGAGGCTAAAAAATCACCCCTCCACTTT. Translation: CASSEAKKSPLHF.

J is TRBJ2-5 and V is TRBV9, with TRBD1 identical over 8 bases. The CDR3 has 15 residues. With V trimmed by 3 bases and J by 2 bases, 6 bases remained unmatched. Germline assignment: CDR1 SGDLS and CDR2 YYNGEE. CDR3 residues: CASSARQGLQETQYF. The CDR3, as DNA: TGTGCCAGCAGCGCCCGACAGGGGCTACAAGAGACCCAGTACTTC.